One and the same sample provided the 28 T cell receptor beta chains below, sequenced in a study of CD8 T cells in Susac syndrome. Reverse transcription of 0.5 to 1 ug RNA was performed with random hexamers. TCRdb re-called the immunoSEQ multiplex PCR reads through MiXCR, storing one row per CDR3 protein. The sample carries 150,000 to 200,000 distinct CDR3 sequences, roughly 94% recorded once. The sequenced sample consisted of CD4+ T cells from PBMCs. These receptors were taken from a human donor with Susac syndrome.

V usage is TRBV6-1 and J usage is TRBJ1-1; the D is unclear. The length of the CDR3 is 13 residues. V lost 4 bases and J 0 bases, leaving 6 bases between the germline ends. Per the germline V gene, CDR1 is MNHNS and CDR2 is SASEGT. The CDR3 region has the DNA TGTGCCAGCAGTGTCAGGTTGAACACTGAAGCTTTCTTT. Translated, it gives CASSVRLNTEAFF.

V is TRBV29-1 and J is TRBJ1-2, with D perhaps TRBD1 (6 bases). The length of the CDR3 is 13 residues. With 5 bases removed from V and 7 bases from J, the gap between germline ends came to 17 bases. Germline V gives CDR1 SQVTM, CDR2 ANQGSEA. The CDR3 sequence is CSVPQGSWGGYTF. The CDR3 DNA sequence: TGCAGCGTTCCTCAGGGGAGTTGGGGTGGCTACACCTTC.

The genes are TRBV2 and TRBJ1-3, with D possibly TRBD1 on 5 matching bases. V gave up 2 bases and J gave up 0 bases, with 8 bases separating them. This CDR3 spans 15 amino acids. Germline CDR1 SNHLY, CDR2 FYNNEI. CDR3 coding DNA: TGTGCCAGCAGTGAATGGGGGAACTCTGGAAACACCATATATTTT. The encoded protein is CASSEWGNSGNTIYF.

V and J are TRBV5-4 and TRBJ2-3; 14 bases are a match to TRBD2. The CDR3 covers 18 residues. V lost 4 bases to trimming and J lost 0 bases; unmatched junction nucleotides: 7. Germline V gene sequence: CDR1 SGHNT, CDR2 YYREEE (reference sequence). The CDR3 loop is CASSKGLAGVSSTDTQYF. CDR3 DNA sequence: TGTGCCAGCAGCAAGGGACTAGCGGGGGTATCTAGCACAGATACGCAGTATTTT.

DNA for the CDR3: TGTGCCAGCAAGGGGGATGGCACCGGGGAGCTGTTTTTT. Protein sequence: CASKGDGTGELFF. The chain joins TRBV2 to TRBJ2-2; a weak D match, TRBD1 (6 bases). CDR3 length: 13 amino acids. Deletions cut 7 bases from V and 4 bases from J, with 10 bases between. The germline V gene has CDR1 SNHLY and CDR2 FYNNEI.

The V gene is TRBV7-2, the J gene TRBJ1-1, with TRBD1 as a possible D gene (6 bases). CDR1 and CDR2 (germline): SGHTA, FQGNSA. The length of the CDR3 is 14 residues. Trimming shortened V by 3 bases and J by 4 bases, and 12 bases separated the two germline ends. In DNA, the CDR3 is TGTGCCAGCAGCTTCACAGGGATGGCCACTGAAGCTTTCTTT. As protein: CASSFTGMATEAFF.

The chain combines TRBV5-1 with TRBJ2-5, with 15 bases that match TRBD2. The CDR3 totals 17 residues. V was clipped by 5 bases and J by 2 bases; unmatched bases: 7. Germline CDR1 is SGHRS and CDR2 is YFSETQ. This CDR3 is CASRPGTSGGPQETQYF. The CDR3 bases are TGCGCCAGCAGGCCCGGGACTAGCGGGGGGCCACAAGAGACCCAGTACTTC.

V usage is TRBV11-1 and J usage is TRBJ1-2; no clear D. Germline values: CDR1 SGHAT, CDR2 FQDESV (reference sequence). Trimming left V 3 bases short and J 5 bases short, with 10 bases between. The CDR3 runs to 13 residues. CDR3: CASSLSRIYGYTF. CDR3 sequence (DNA): TGTGCCAGCAGCTTGTCTCGGATTTATGGCTACACCTTC.

The CDR3 region is CASSLGSGDSNTEAFF. The CDR3 region has the DNA TGCGCCAGCAGCTTGGGATCAGGGGATTCGAACACTGAAGCTTTCTTT. The V call is TRBV5-1, the J call TRBJ1-1; the D gene is possibly TRBD1 (6 bases). The CDR3 length is 16 residues. CDR1 and CDR2 (germline): SGHRS, YFSETQ. The V gene lost 0 bases and the J gene lost 1 base, with 13 bases spanning the gap. Combining the CDR3 with reference TRBV5-1 and TRBJ1-1 gives the whole variable domain KAGVTQTPRYLIKTRGQQVTLSCSPISGHRSVSWYQQTPGQGLQFLFEYFSETQRNKGNFPGRFSGRQFSNSRSEMNVSTLELGDSALYLCASSLGSGDSNTEAFFGQGTRLTVV.

The chain links TRBV30 to TRBJ1-2, with no clear D. The CDR3 has 12 amino acids. V dropped 1 base and J dropped 4 bases, with 7 bases sitting between them. The germline CDR1 and CDR2 sequences are GTSNPN and SVGIG (reference sequence). CDR3 amino acids: CAWSADPYGYTF. DNA for the CDR3: TGTGCCTGGAGTGCGGATCCCTATGGCTACACCTTC.

This clonotype was found a few times. This rearrangement joins TRBV2 to TRBJ2-3; D not resolved. CDR1 SNHLY and CDR2 FYNNEI come from the germline V gene. The CDR3 totals 11 residues. V shed 4 bases and J shed 6 bases, with 5 bases lying between them. In DNA form, the CDR3 reads TGTGCCAGCAGTGTAATTGATACGCAGTATTTT. Translated, it gives CASSVIDTQYF.

The V gene is TRBV7-2, the J gene TRBJ2-3; the D call may be TRBD1 or TRBD2 (5 bases each). There are 15 residues in the CDR3. Germline-derived CDR1 and CDR2 are SGHTA and FQGNSA. The ends were cut back, 5 bases at V and 5 bases at J, with 17 bases in the middle. The DNA for the CDR3 is TGTGCCAGCAGCCAGGTCCGGGGCCGGCAAGATACGCAGTATTTT. Its translation is CASSQVRGRQDTQYF.

The chain has TRBV3-1 and TRBJ2-7; D not certain. CDR1 and CDR2 from the germline V gene are LGHDT and YNNKEL (reference sequence). Deletions cut 3 bases from V and 0 bases from J, with 12 bases between. The CDR3 runs to 15 residues. The CDR3 protein is CASSHGVMSSYEQYF. The CDR3 DNA reads TGTGCCAGCAGCCATGGGGTAATGAGCTCCTACGAGCAGTACTTC.

V is TRBV5-1 and J is TRBJ2-5; tentatively, D is TRBD2 (6 bases). Germline assignment: CDR1 SGHRS and CDR2 YFSETQ. The V gene lost 5 bases and the J gene lost 3 bases, with 17 bases spanning the gap. CDR3 length: 15 residues. The CDR3 region has the DNA TGCGCCAGCAGATGGGTTGGGACTGCTGAAGAGACCCAGTACTTC. As protein: CASRWVGTAEETQYF.

This clonotype was detected only once. This rearrangement joins TRBV19 to TRBJ2-3, with 9 bases lining up with TRBD1. The trim removed 7 bases at V and 14 bases at J, leaving 7 bases unmatched. Germline assignment: CDR1 LNHDA and CDR2 SQIVND (reference sequence). CDR3 size: 11 residues. CDR3 in amino acids: CASIGTGPRYF. The CDR3 DNA reads as TGTGCCAGTATCGGGACAGGGCCTCGGTATTTT.

This chain links TRBV28 with TRBJ1-2; D remains unclear. CDR1 and CDR2 (germline): MDHEN, SYDVKM. V was trimmed by 1 base and J by 7 bases, leaving 7 bases between them. The CDR3 runs to 12 residues. The DNA of the CDR3 is TGTGCCAGCAGTTTATTGGTCAGTGGCTACACCTTC. This sequence encodes CASSLLVSGYTF.

This sequence joins TRBV10-1 and TRBJ2-7; D is unresolved. Germline CDR1 and CDR2: WNHNN and SYGVQD (reference sequence). With 3 bases removed from V and 9 bases from J, the gap between germline ends came to 12 bases. The CDR3 spans 12 residues. The DNA for the CDR3 is TGCGCCAGCAGTGATACCCCCAGAGGGCAGTACTTC. It is translated as CASSDTPRGQYF.

This clonotype appeared a single time. The chain recombines TRBV5-1 with TRBJ1-5; 7 bases match TRBD1. This CDR3 spans 14 amino acids. The V gene end was trimmed by 5 bases and the J gene end by 3 bases; junction bases not matched to a gene: 5. CDR1 is SGHRS and CDR2 is YFSETQ in the germline V gene. The CDR3 bases are TGCGCCAGCAGACCCGGACAGGACAATCAGCCCCAGCATTTT. Residues: CASRPGQDNQPQHF.

The J gene is TRBJ1-2, the V gene TRBV29-1; D is unresolved. The V and J ends lost 0 bases and 8 bases respectively, with 10 bases between them. CDR1 SQVTM and CDR2 ANQGSEA come from the germline V gene. The CDR3 has 12 amino acids. The CDR3 nucleotides read TGCAGCGTTGAAGATCTGGGGAGAGGCTACACCTTC. It encodes CSVEDLGRGYTF.

The rearrangement joins TRBV14 to TRBJ2-3, with 7 bases fitting TRBD1. The CDR3 extends over 16 amino acids. J was trimmed by 4 bases and V by 4 bases; bases with no gene match: 11. Germline CDR1 SGHDN, CDR2 FVKESK. The CDR3 DNA is TGTGCCAGCAGCCGCTTCCTCGGACAGGCGGCAGATACGCAGTATTTT. As protein: CASSRFLGQAADTQYF.

The chain couples TRBV24-1 to TRBJ2-2; D may be TRBD1 (6 bases). Looked up from germline, CDR1 is KGHDR and CDR2 is SFDVKD. V dropped 5 bases and J dropped 5 bases, with 11 bases sitting between them. The CDR3 is 14 residues long. The CDR3 DNA sequence: TGTGCCACCAGTGGCAACGACAGGACCGGGGAGCTGTTTTTT. Amino acid sequence: CATSGNDRTGELFF.

The chain is built from TRBV29-1 and TRBJ2-1; 12 bases are shared with TRBD1. From germline, CDR1 is SQVTM and CDR2 ANQGSEA. V shed 3 bases and J 8 bases; nucleotides not matched to a gene: 5. The CDR3 is 14 amino acids. This CDR3 is CSVESGQGADEQFF. The CDR3 DNA reads TGCAGCGTTGAGTCGGGACAGGGGGCAGATGAGCAGTTCTTC.

This clonotype was recorded a few times. The rearrangement links TRBV2 to TRBJ2-7, with D hard to call. The germline gives CDR1 SNHLY, CDR2 FYNNEI. Trimming pared 5 bases from V and 0 bases from J, leaving 5 bases between. CDR3 length: 12 amino acids. CDR3 sequence (DNA): TGTGCCAGCAGTCGCGCCTCCTACGAGCAGTACTTC. Translated, it gives CASSRASYEQYF.

V and J are TRBV12-3 or TRBV12-4 and TRBJ1-3, with D maybe TRBD1 (6 bases). Trimming removed 5 bases from V and 1 base from J, with 18 bases in between. This CDR3 comprises 17 residues. The CDR3 sequence is CASSLGGSTGSGNTIYF. In DNA form, the CDR3 reads TGTGCCAGCAGTCTGGGCGGGTCAACAGGGTCTGGAAACACCATATATTTT.

The chain joins TRBV7-2 to TRBJ2-4; weak D call: TRBD2 (5 bases). V shed 3 bases and J shed 11 bases, with 14 bases lying between them. The germline CDR1 and CDR2 sequences are SGHTA and FQGNSA. The CDR3 extends over 13 amino acids. This CDR3 is CASSFRGSPLQYF. The CDR3 coding sequence is TGTGCCAGCAGCTTTCGGGGTTCCCCCCTTCAGTACTTC.

The chain joins TRBV20-1 to TRBJ1-5, with D possibly matching TRBD1 (5 bases). Trimming stripped 6 bases from V and 0 bases from J, with 9 bases between. The germline CDR1 and CDR2 sequences are DFQATT and SNEGSKA (reference sequence). The CDR3 has 13 residues. The CDR3 DNA reads TGCAGTGCCCTGACAGATAGCAATCAGCCCCAGCATTTT. Translated: CSALTDSNQPQHF.

CDR3 region: CASSERPENTEAFF. In DNA, the CDR3 is TGTGCCAGCAGTGAAAGGCCCGAGAACACTGAAGCTTTCTTT. The J gene is TRBJ1-1, the V gene TRBV2, with D uncertain. The CDR3 extends over 14 amino acids. Trimming removed 2 bases from V and 1 base from J, with 8 bases in between. The germline gives CDR1 SNHLY, CDR2 FYNNEI.

V is TRBV3-1 and J is TRBJ1-5; 8 bases align to TRBD1. CDR1 and CDR2 (germline): LGHDT, YNNKEL (reference sequence). The CDR3 length is 14 residues. Germline trimming cut 6 bases from V and 2 bases from J; bases unmatched to any gene: 3. Here the CDR3 reads CASSSDRGNQPQHF. The CDR3 DNA sequence: TGTGCCAGCAGTTCGGACAGGGGCAATCAGCCCCAGCATTTT.